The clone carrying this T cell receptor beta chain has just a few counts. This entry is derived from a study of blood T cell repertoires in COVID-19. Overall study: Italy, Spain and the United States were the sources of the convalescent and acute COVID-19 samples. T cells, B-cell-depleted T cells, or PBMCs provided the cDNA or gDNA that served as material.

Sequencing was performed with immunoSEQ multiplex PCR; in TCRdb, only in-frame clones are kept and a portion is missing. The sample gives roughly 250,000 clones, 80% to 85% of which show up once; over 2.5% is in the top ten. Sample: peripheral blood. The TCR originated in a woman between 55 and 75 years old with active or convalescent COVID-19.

The CDR3 bases are TGTGCCAGCAGCTTCGTTTCGGACACTGAAGCTTTCTTT. Translating gives CASSFVSDTEAFF. The chain carries TRBV7-9 and TRBJ1-1, with D hard to call. Deletions cut 3 bases from V and 3 bases from J, with 8 bases between. The germline CDR1 and CDR2 sequences are SEHNR and FQNEAQ (reference sequence). The CDR3 extends over 13 amino acids.